The T cell receptor (beta chain) under discussion was sequenced for a study of identical twins. Germline assignment: CDR1 ENHRY and CDR2 SYGVKD. The CDR3 extends over 11 amino acids. Deletions cut 7 bases from V and 7 bases from J, with 10 bases between. Each CDR3 protein gets one entry after TCRdb re-called the 5' RACE reads with MiXCR. This sample has around 280,000 distinct CDR3 sequences; more than 6.5% occur once, and the top ten carry 2.1%. There are a few counts of this clonotype. This sample was also put to use in a study of yellow fever vaccine responses in identical twins.

The sequenced material came from memory (CD45RO+) T cells sorted from blood. This TCR came from a woman younger than 30 in good health. The chain carries TRBV10-3 and TRBJ1-2; D remains unclear. The CDR3 loop is CAIKSVSGYTF. In nucleotides, the CDR3 is TGTGCCATCAAGTCCGTTTCTGGCTACACCTTC.